Sequencing of this T cell receptor (beta chain) was carried out in a study of post-analysis software for immune sequencing data. General observations from the study: Controls showed lower frequencies than patients for roughly five TRBV segments, and TRBV5-6, TRBV5-1 and TRBV20-1 were among these.

cDNA libraries for TCR beta contained unique molecular identifiers. Each batch of about 1 to 11 million T cells produced 400,000 to 650,000 cDNA molecules. TCRdb re-called the PCR reads with MiXCR, one entry per CDR3 protein. The sample has about 820,000 distinct CDR3 sequences, approximately 53% seen once; the top ten hold roughly 4.4%. This clonotype was seen only a few times. Its target is unknown. The CDR3 is 17 residues long. Germline loops: CDR1 MGHRA, CDR2 YSYEKL. Trimming pared 0 bases from V and 0 bases from J, leaving 12 bases between. The TCR comes from a girl aged 5 to 17 with multiple sclerosis. The J gene is TRBJ1-5, the V gene TRBV4-1, with unresolved D. Sequencing was performed on blood. The CDR3, as DNA: TGCGCCAGCAGCCAAGATCTTGAAGCCTTTAGCAATCAGCCCCAGCATTTT. The encoded protein is CASSQDLEAFSNQPQHF.